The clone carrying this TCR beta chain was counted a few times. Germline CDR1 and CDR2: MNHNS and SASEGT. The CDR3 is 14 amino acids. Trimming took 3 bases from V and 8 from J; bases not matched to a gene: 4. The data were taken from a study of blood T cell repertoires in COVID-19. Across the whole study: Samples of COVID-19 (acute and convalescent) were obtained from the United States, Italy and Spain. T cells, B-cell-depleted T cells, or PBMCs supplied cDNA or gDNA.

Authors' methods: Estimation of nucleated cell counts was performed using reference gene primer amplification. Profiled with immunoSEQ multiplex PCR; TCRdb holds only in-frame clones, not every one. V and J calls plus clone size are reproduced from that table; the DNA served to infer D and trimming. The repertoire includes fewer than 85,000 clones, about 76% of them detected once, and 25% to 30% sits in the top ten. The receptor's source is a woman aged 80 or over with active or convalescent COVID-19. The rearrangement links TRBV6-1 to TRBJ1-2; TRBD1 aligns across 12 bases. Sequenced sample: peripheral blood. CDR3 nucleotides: TGTGCCAGCAGTGACACCGGGACAGGGGGCGGCTACACCTTC. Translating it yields CASSDTGTGGGYTF.